This T cell receptor (beta chain) came from a study of T-cell reconstitution after alpha-beta-depleted transplantation in children. TCRbeta library preparation incorporated unique molecular identifiers. Via MiXCR, TCRdb re-called the PCR reads, giving one row per CDR3 protein. The repertoire holds around 90,000 distinct CDR3 sequences, about a sixth seen once, with roughly a fifth in the top ten. CDR1 SGHVS and CDR2 FQNEAQ come from the germline V gene. This CDR3 is 14 amino acids long. V was pared by 3 bases and J by 4 bases, with 12 bases between. This clonotype has only a few counts. Its antigen remains unidentified. Study-level results: When one year had passed after transplant, most T-cell counts and diversity came from newly produced T cells. Reports say that about two months after transplant, the alpha-beta T cells came out of several hundred graft clones that had expanded. In some patients, recipient T cells and intrathymic progenitors surviving conditioning explained high day-60 diversity.

The sequence was collected from a male patient under 10 years old who had a stem cell transplant for acute lymphoblastic leukemia, so the T cells may come from the graft donor. The chain is built from TRBV7-8 and TRBJ1-2; the D is unclear. Sequenced material: PBMCs, mostly from graft donor cells, taken 180 days after TCRalphabeta/CD19-depleted stem cell transplant. CDR3 residues: CASSFGSGSYGYTF. DNA for the CDR3: TGTGCCAGCAGCTTCGGCTCTGGGAGCTATGGCTACACCTTC. Looking up the rest from reference TRBV7-8 and TRBJ1-2 gives the full variable domain: GAGVSQSPRYKVAKRGQDVALRCDPISGHVSLFWYQQALGQGPEFLTYFQNEAQLDKSGLPSDRFFAERPEGSVSTLKIQRTQQEDSAVYLCASSFGSGSYGYTFGSGTRLTVV.